This T cell receptor beta chain was identified during a study of CD8+ T cells in alopecia areata. Study-wide background: Oral tofacitinib, 5 to 10 mg twice daily, was given in an open-label trial. Tofacitinib treatment spanned 6 to 18 months, with 6 months off drug afterward. Study-level findings and limits: Shared TCR sequences were less clear between patients than in mice, possibly partly from HLA diversity.

Sampling of alopecia areata patients yielded lesional scalp punch biopsies as well as peripheral blood. The CDR3 spans 15 residues. Germline V gene data show CDR1 as GTSNPN and CDR2 as SVGIG (reference sequence). Trimming removed 0 bases at V and 0 bases at J, with 9 bases between. RNA was extracted and reverse transcribed into cDNA as the sequencing template. Method: immunoSEQ multiplex PCR; TCRdb's copy keeps in-frame clones and lacks some. This sample yields 170,000 or so clones, of which about 63% are seen a single time; approximately 14% belongs to the top ten. A word on this clone: Its antigen remains unknown.

This clonotype originated in a human donor with alopecia areata. The chain uses TRBV30 and TRBJ1-5, with D possibly matching TRBD1 (5 bases). The specimen comprised CD4+ T cells sorted from blood, sampled at week 0. The CDR3 loop reads CAWSVGDLSNQPQHF. In DNA form, the CDR3 reads TGTGCCTGGAGTGTAGGGGACCTTAGCAATCAGCCCCAGCATTTT.